What follows are 18 T cell receptor beta chains derived from one specimen sequenced in a study of blood T cell repertoires in COVID-19 (dated by TCRdb to 2019 to 2021). The library came from the immunoSEQ multiplex PCR assay. TCRdb carries this immuneACCESS record with in-frame sequences only. Its versions omit some clonotypes, under half of them owing to an unresolved V gene in the studies checked, with the rest unexplained. For this sample there are 50,000 or so clones; more than 70% appear just once. The top ten clonotypes cover 15% to 20% of the sample. The sample was peripheral blood. The receptors were sampled from a human donor in a cohort sampled during active COVID-19.

The chain is built from TRBV19 and TRBJ1-1; D not certain. V lost 7 bases to trimming and J lost 1 base, with 7 bases between them. This CDR3 spans 12 amino acids. Per germline, CDR1 LNHDA and CDR2 SQIVND (reference sequence). The CDR3, as DNA: TGTGCCAGTACCCCGAGGAACACTGAAGCTTTCTTT. It is translated as CASTPRNTEAFF.

The rearrangement uses TRBV7-8 and TRBJ2-5, with 8 bases identical to TRBD2. Per the germline V gene, CDR1 is SGHVS and CDR2 is FQNEAQ. This CDR3 has 15 amino acids. V was clipped by 6 bases and J by 2 bases; unmatched bases: 8. The CDR3 here is CASRTGGGGQETQYF. As DNA, the CDR3 is TGTGCCAGCAGAACCGGGGGGGGCGGGCAAGAGACCCAGTACTTC.

This rearrangement joins TRBV3-1 (or the pseudogene TRBV3-2) to TRBJ1-1; D possibly corresponds to TRBD1 (5 bases). Between the trimmed V and J ends, which lost 0 bases and 6 bases, there was a span of 11 bases. The CDR3 is 14 amino acids. CDR1 LGHDT and CDR2 YNNKEL come from the germline V gene (reference sequence). CDR3 amino acids: CASSQEARGAEAFF. The CDR3 coding sequence is TGTGCCAGCAGCCAAGAAGCCCGGGGGGCTGAAGCTTTCTTT.

V and J are TRBV19 and TRBJ2-6; 8 bases are shared with TRBD2. The CDR3 has 16 residues. CDR1 is LNHDA, CDR2 SQIVND, per germline (reference sequence). Trimming cost V 0 bases and J 2 bases; bases outside gene matches: 0. CDR3 in DNA: TGTGCCAGTAGTATAGACGGGAGGGCTGGGGCCAACGTCCTGACTTTC. Translating it yields CASSIDGRAGANVLTF.

The chain is built from TRBV18 and TRBJ1-1; perhaps TRBD1 as D (5 bases). Trimming left V 2 bases short and J 0 bases short, with 7 bases between. Germline CDR1 reads KGHSH; CDR2 reads LQKENI. The CDR3 runs 14 residues. In DNA, the CDR3 is TGTGCCAGCTCACCATTGGGGCTGAACACTGAAGCTTTCTTT. This translates into CASSPLGLNTEAFF.

This rearrangement joins TRBV9 to TRBJ2-5, with 10 bases matching TRBD2. The germline V gene encodes CDR1 SGDLS and CDR2 YYNGEE. V was pared by 0 bases and J by 1 base, with 9 bases of the junction left unmatched. The CDR3 is 18 residues long. DNA for the CDR3: TGTGCCAGCAGCGTAGGGTTGGTAGCGGGGGGCTTCCAAGAGACCCAGTACTTC. It encodes CASSVGLVAGGFQETQYF.

The genes are TRBV19 and TRBJ2-2, with 14 positions matching TRBD2. The CDR3 spans 15 residues. Germline CDR1 LNHDA, CDR2 SQIVND (reference sequence). The ends lost 7 bases at V and 6 bases at J; junction bases unmatched: 4. The CDR3 coding sequence is TGTGCCAGTAAGACTAGCGGGGGGGCCGCCGGGGAGCTGTTTTTT. It codes for CASKTSGGAAGELFF. Using reference TRBV19 and TRBJ2-2 for the parts outside the CDR3, the full variable domain is DGGITQSPKYLFRKEGQNVTLSCEQNLNHDAMYWYRQDPGQGLRLIYYSQIVNDFQKGDIAEGYSVSREKKESFPLTVTSAQKNPTAFYLCASKTSGGAAGELFFGEGSRLTVL.

This clone was observed a handful of times. This chain uses TRBV5-1 with TRBJ2-2; 11 positions match TRBD1. From germline, CDR1 is SGHRS and CDR2 YFSETQ. There are 16 residues in the CDR3. With V trimmed by 3 bases and J by 4 bases, 5 bases remained unmatched. CDR3 bases: TGCGCCAGCAGCTCCGGACAGGGGGCGGCCACCGGGGAGCTGTTTTTT. Protein sequence: CASSSGQGAATGELFF. Drawing the rest from reference TRBV5-1 and TRBJ2-2, the complete variable domain is KAGVTQTPRYLIKTRGQQVTLSCSPISGHRSVSWYQQTPGQGLQFLFEYFSETQRNKGNFPGRFSGRQFSNSRSEMNVSTLELGDSALYLCASSSGQGAATGELFFGEGSRLTVL.

This chain uses TRBV7-2 with TRBJ2-2; tentative D call: TRBD1 (6 bases). V shed 5 bases and J shed 1 base, with 14 bases lying between them. Looked up from germline, CDR1 is SGHTA and CDR2 is FQGNSA. The CDR3 spans 16 residues. The CDR3 bases are TGTGCCAGCAGCGGCTCGACAGGATTGAACACCGGGGAGCTGTTTTTT. Translation gives CASSGSTGLNTGELFF.

This clone was counted at least ten times. The chain employs TRBV11-2 and TRBJ1-5; tentatively, D is TRBD1 (6 bases). The CDR3 spans 14 residues. V was clipped by 5 bases and J by 5 bases, with 13 bases between them. Germline CDR1 SGHAT, CDR2 FQNNGV. The CDR3 region has the DNA TGTGCCAGCAGCCCTACAGGGCCCCATCAGCCCCAGCATTTT. It encodes CASSPTGPHQPQHF.

This sequence joins TRBV12-3 or TRBV12-4 and TRBJ1-4; D is unresolved. This CDR3 spans 13 amino acids. The germline V and J ends were trimmed by 8 bases and 8 bases, with 15 bases remaining between them. CDR3 sequence: CASGSMIEEKLFF. The CDR3 nucleotides are TGTGCCAGCGGGAGCATGATTGAGGAAAAACTGTTTTTT.

The rearrangement uses TRBV6-2 or TRBV6-3 and TRBJ1-1; unclear D gene. Germline values: CDR1 MNHEY, CDR2 SVGEGT. This CDR3 spans 15 amino acids. V lost 6 bases and J lost 7, with 21 bases in between. This CDR3 is CASSTTAGFEGEAFF. The DNA of the CDR3 is TGTGCCAGCAGCACGACGGCCGGTTTCGAGGGTGAAGCTTTCTTT.

This chain joins TRBV7-2 and TRBJ2-3, with a weak D call TRBD1 (5 bases). Per the germline V gene, CDR1 is SGHTA and CDR2 is FQGNSA. This CDR3 is built from 15 residues. V was trimmed by 5 bases and J by 2 bases, leaving 14 bases between them. The CDR3 reads CASSDGQLHTDTQYF. The CDR3 DNA sequence: TGTGCCAGCAGCGACGGACAATTGCACACAGATACGCAGTATTTT.

The DNA of the CDR3 is TGCAGCGGGTGGGGGCGCGACCCCGTGAACACTGAAGCTTTCTTT. It translates to CSGWGRDPVNTEAFF. The rearrangement links TRBV29-1 to TRBJ1-1; tentatively, D is TRBD1 (6 bases). V shed 7 bases and J shed 0 bases, with 18 bases lying between them. Germline CDR1 SQVTM, CDR2 ANQGSEA. The CDR3 length is 15 residues.

The chain recombines TRBV12-5 with TRBJ2-4; D is perhaps TRBD1 (6 bases). The CDR3 covers 14 residues. In germline, CDR1 is LGHNT, CDR2 FRNRAP. V was cut by 1 base and J by 3 bases, with 7 bases left in between. The CDR3: CASGLEGGKNIQYF. The CDR3 nucleotides read TGTGCTAGTGGTTTGGAAGGGGGCAAAAACATTCAGTACTTC.

J is TRBJ2-3 and V is TRBV5-4; the match to TRBD2 covers 8 bases. Germline CDR1 reads SGHNT; CDR2 reads YYREEE (reference sequence). V shed 4 bases and J 5 bases; nucleotides not matched to a gene: 9. The CDR3 is made up of 15 amino acids. The CDR3 here is CASSPGGAAGDTQYF. The DNA of the CDR3 is TGTGCCAGCAGCCCCGGGGGGGCCGCGGGAGATACGCAGTATTTT.

This clone was found a few times. This chain connects TRBV9 to TRBJ2-7; possible D gene TRBD2, 6 bases. Germline values: CDR1 SGDLS, CDR2 YYNGEE. CDR3 length equals 14 residues. V gave up 6 bases and J gave up 2 bases, with 15 bases separating them. The CDR3, as DNA: TGTGCCAGCAATGGGGGGACGGGTGCCTACGAGCAGTACTTC. Its protein product is CASNGGTGAYEQYF.

The chain joins TRBV12-5 to TRBJ1-1; TRBD1 matches at 8 bases. The CDR3 spans 16 residues. Germline lookup yields CDR1 LGHNT and CDR2 FRNRAP. With V trimmed by 5 bases and J by 0 bases, 8 bases remained unmatched. The CDR3 spells CASGPGQGGLNTEAFF. CDR3 nucleotides: TGTGCTAGTGGTCCAGGACAGGGAGGTTTGAACACTGAAGCTTTCTTT.